This TCR beta chain was identified during a study of shared clonotypes between healthy human individuals (dated by TCRdb to 2018 to 2020). At the level of the whole study: A couple of women and three men aged 18 to 49 years were included in the cohort. To estimate repertoire size and how much clonotypes are shared between individuals, the study performed deep sequencing of blood TCR repertoires from five healthy adults. For each donor, CD4 naive and CD4 memory were each run on three plates, CD8 naive on two plates, and CD8 memory on one plate. Leukapheresis yielded between about 0.85 and 10 billion PBMCs per donor. Different laboratories and diverse techniques were used to prepare libraries and sequence TCR repertoires, to increase sequencing depth and limit assay-specific biases. Overall results and qualifications from the work: Only blood was sampled, and tissue TCR repertoires likely differ from those in blood. Pairwise subsampling led to the expectation that sequencing depth would affect the degree of clonotype sharing among donors. Incomplete sequencing was indicated by rarefaction of sorted-subset datasets, despite the large sequencing depth. The genetic and exposure-history diversity represented was limited by the small number of donors. Compared with non-shared clonotypes, the clonotypes found in all four sorted-subset donors had higher generation probabilities. Sharing across several donors was observed for about 5% of naive CD4, less than 4% of naive CD8, 2% to 2.5% of memory CD4, and roughly 0.4% of memory CD8 clonotypes. Larger estimated clonotype richness was generally found for naive subsets than for memory subsets.

Worth noting for this clone: Which antigen it targets is not known. Base qualities are not at hand, and no much larger clone is one base apart.

The CDR3 measures 15 amino acids from cysteine to phenylalanine. CDR3 DNA only is kept here, 45 bases in frame from base 1. Sequences MDHEN (CDR1) and SYDVKM (CDR2) are obtained from the germline V gene. V is pared back by 7 bases and J by 2 bases, with 15 bases lying between the germline termini. Donors were healthy HIV-negative adults with no recently reported acute infections or vaccinations. All donors were Caucasian adults living in Nashville, Tennessee, USA. Magnetic negative selection was used to enrich CD4+ T cells, after which naive cells were positively selected on CD45RA and the negative fraction became the memory subset. Blood was obtained by leukapheresis, after which PBMCs were separated by Ficoll-Histopaque density gradient centrifugation and cryopreserved in liquid nitrogen vapor phase. Analytical flow cytometry was used to check the purity and quantity of every magnetically sorted T cell population. Each sorted fraction had its genomic DNA isolated and then quantified by UV absorbance on a Nanodrop 2000c.

Using the deep immunoSEQ assay, TCR CDR3 regions were amplified from genomic DNA by multiplex PCR. For each cell subset, the extracted genomic DNA was distributed evenly across all wells of several immunoSEQ 96-well plates, and each plate served as one replicate. For sorted subsets, approximately 210 ng genomic DNA, equal to about 30,000 T cell genomes, was loaded into each replicate PCR. Purified libraries were quantified with a Qubit 3.0 fluorometer, sized on a Bioanalyzer 2100, and re-quantified with the KAPA Library Quantification kit. Every immunoSEQ 96-well plate was sequenced on a dedicated single-read 150-cycle Illumina NextSeq 550 flow cell. As for how the authors treated the data: Because the immunoSEQ output held only junctional sequences and lacked quality scores, the filtering could not match the filtering applied to full-length reads. To assign V/J genes and CDR3, sequences were annotated using PyIR, a Python wrapper for IgBLAST v1.9, with IMGT germline references. Reads were filtered out if the reads had weak V/J assignments (E-value above 1e-6), no CDR3, stop codons, out-of-frame junctions, or ambiguous translated residues. V3J clonotypes were defined by identical inferred V gene, J gene, and CDR3 amino acid sequence. Percentage overlap between repertoires was calculated by dividing the number of shared unique clonotypes by the size of the smaller repertoire. Repertoire richness was assessed with RTK rarefaction, the Chao1 estimator, and Recon v2.1 estimates of unobserved clonotypes. OLGA was used to compute generation probabilities for all TCRbeta clonotypes that the gDNA method yielded from a few donors. TCRdb carries this immuneACCESS record with in-frame sequences only. Its versions omit some clonotypes, under half of them owing to an unresolved V gene in the studies checked, with the rest unexplained. From that table come the V and J calls and clone size; the DNA was used to work out D and trimming. Across this sample there are 1.6 million or so clones, with approximately 98.5% seen only once. About 0.4% of the sample is held by the ten biggest clonotypes.

Sequencing input: naive CD4+ T cells sorted from blood. The cell subset or site label here, explained by the study, means: CD45RA+ positively selected. The TCR sequence derives from a man younger than 40 in good health. The receptor chain draws on TRBV28 and TRBJ1-5, with a weak D call of TRBD1 (5 bases match). For the CDR3, the sequence is CASKRLGGGNQPQHF. DNA sequence: TGTGCCAGCAAGCGTTTGGGGGGAGGCAATCAGCCCCAGCATTTT.